Listed below are T cell receptor beta chains from one sample, sequenced in a study of shared clonotypes between healthy human individuals. Data came from immunoSEQ multiplex PCR; TCRdb stores just in-frame clones and leaves some out. The sample contains 2,500,000 or so clones, about nine tenths of which appear only once. Sequencing used naive CD4+ T cells from PBMCs. Receptors originate from a young man in good health. Some clones in this sample may be carry-over from other donors' samples. The CDR3 runs from the conserved cysteine through the conserved F or W. The D gene is left open where the match is weak. For some rows the clone size is stated as once, few or many, or as a class when expanded; others skip it.

>TRBV4-2|NA|TRBJ1-2|NA
CASSPGTLDGYTF
TGTGCCAGCAGCCCCGGGACCCTAGATGGCTACACCTTC
>TRBV27|NA|TRBJ2-2|NA
CASRRDTAPSNTGELFF
TGTGCCAGCAGGAGGGATACAGCGCCTTCGAACACCGGGGAGCTGTTTTTT
>TRBV6-5|NA|TRBJ2-5|TRBD1
CASSYSTGAFGETQYF
TGTGCCAGCAGTTACTCGACAGGGGCCTTTGGGGAGACCCAGTACTTC
>TRBV19|NA|TRBJ2-5|TRBD2
CASRKRTSEETQYF
TGTGCCAGTAGGAAGAGGACTAGTGAAGAGACCCAGTACTTC
>TRBV5-5|NA|TRBJ2-1|TRBD2
CASSFLLAGLYNEQFF
TGTGCCAGCAGCTTCCTACTAGCGGGGCTATACAATGAGCAGTTCTTC
>TRBV5-8|NA|TRBJ2-3|TRBD2
CASSLVVTSGSKNTQYF
TGTGCCAGCAGCTTGGTTGTAACTAGCGGGAGTAAAAATACGCAGTATTTT
>TRBV9|NA|TRBJ2-1|TRBD2
CASSVPGGLAGTGYNEQFF
TGTGCCAGCAGCGTCCCAGGGGGACTAGCGGGAACGGGGTACAATGAGCAGTTCTTC
>TRBV5-1|NA|TRBJ1-1|TRBD1
CASSPGQGVYDTEAFF
TGCGCCAGCAGCCCGGGACAGGGAGTGTATGACACTGAAGCTTTCTTT
>TRBV2|NA|TRBJ2-1|TRBD2
CARQRTSGYVSSYNEQFF
TGTGCCAGGCAGAGGACTAGCGGGTACGTCAGCTCCTACAATGAGCAGTTCTTC
>TRBV7-9|NA|TRBJ2-7|TRBD1
CASSPMGQGDLLYF
TGTGCCAGCAGCCCAATGGGACAGGGGGATCTCCTGTACTTC
>TRBV7-9|NA|TRBJ2-3|NA
CASSLSRATSTDTQYF
TGTGCCAGCAGCTTATCCAGGGCTACTAGCACAGATACGCAGTATTTT
>TRBV7-9|NA|TRBJ2-2|NA
CASSFPSTGELFF
TGTGCCAGCAGCTTCCCCTCCACCGGGGAGCTGTTTTTT
>TRBV30|NA|TRBJ2-3|NA
CAWTPGRYTDTQYF
TGTGCCTGGACCCCAGGGAGGTACACAGATACGCAGTATTTT
>TRBV6-1|NA|TRBJ2-7|NA
CASSAGLQPPRISYEQYF
TGTGCCAGCAGTGCCGGACTACAGCCGCCCCGTATCTCCTACGAGCAGTACTTC
>TRBV19|NA|TRBJ1-5|TRBD1
CASEDRDPQPQHF
TGTGCCAGTGAGGACAGGGACCCTCAGCCCCAGCATTTT
>TRBV18|NA|TRBJ2-7|NA
CASSLDLLLNGGEQYF
TGTGCCAGCTCACTAGACCTCCTGCTGAATGGGGGCGAGCAGTACTTC
>TRBV7-2|NA|TRBJ2-5|TRBD2
CASSLAGARETQYF
TGTGCCAGCAGCCTAGCGGGAGCCCGGGAGACCCAGTACTTC
>TRBV2|NA|TRBJ2-5|TRBD1
CASSAYRTGVGETQYF
TGTGCCAGCAGCGCATATCGGACAGGGGTCGGAGAGACCCAGTACTTC
>TRBV10-3|once|TRBJ2-7|TRBD1
CAIRNGQVKYEQYF
TGTGCCATCAGGAACGGACAGGTTAAGTACGAGCAGTACTTC
>TRBV6-1|NA|TRBJ1-5|NA
CASSELRDQPQHF
TGTGCCAGCAGTGAGCTCCGAGATCAGCCCCAGCATTTT
>TRBV18|NA|TRBJ2-1|TRBD2
CASSPRGTSGSSAYNEQFF
TGTGCCAGCTCACCACGAGGGACTAGCGGGAGCTCCGCCTACAATGAGCAGTTCTTC
>TRBV9|NA|TRBJ2-2|NA
CASSFLNTGELFF
TGTGCCAGCAGCTTCCTAAACACCGGGGAGCTGTTTTTT
>TRBV6-6|NA|TRBJ2-1|TRBD1
CASSYPAGTGDNEQFF
TGTGCCAGCAGTTACCCTGCCGGGACAGGGGACAATGAGCAGTTCTTC
>TRBV2|NA|TRBJ2-1|TRBD2
CASSGLAGGGINEQFF
TGTGCCAGCAGTGGATTAGCGGGAGGCGGGATCAATGAGCAGTTCTTC
>TRBV7-9|NA|TRBJ2-7|NA
CASSSSRQIYEQYF
TGTGCCAGCAGCTCGAGCCGACAGATTTACGAGCAGTACTTC
>TRBV21-1|NA|TRBJ1-3|NA
CASSKEGQGSSGNTIYF
TGTGCCAGCAGCAAAGAAGGGCAGGGAAGCTCTGGAAACACCATATATTTT
>TRBV5-8|NA|TRBJ2-1|NA
CASSPIRNEQFF
TGTGCCAGCAGCCCCATCAGGAATGAGCAGTTCTTC
>TRBV2|NA|TRBJ2-3|NA
CASSEEGGGDTQYF
TGTGCCAGCAGTGAGGAGGGGGGCGGAGATACGCAGTATTTT
>TRBV11-2|NA|TRBJ2-2|NA
CASSLDVGAESTGELFF
TGTGCCAGCAGCTTAGATGTGGGGGCCGAAAGCACCGGGGAGCTGTTTTTT
>TRBV7-7|NA|TRBJ2-2|NA
CASSSRTGELFF
TGTGCCAGCAGCTCACGCACCGGGGAGCTGTTTTTT
>TRBV10-3|NA|TRBJ2-1|TRBD2
CAIKAGLAGSSSYNEQFF
TGTGCCATCAAAGCGGGGCTAGCGGGGTCCAGCTCCTACAATGAGCAGTTCTTC
>TRBV11-3|NA|TRBJ1-1|NA
CASSLGAGYTEAFF
TGTGCCAGCAGCTTAGGTGCCGGGTACACTGAAGCTTTCTTT
>TRBV6-5|NA|TRBJ2-5|NA
CASSLRSGTQYF
TGTGCCAGCAGTCTACGATCTGGGACCCAGTACTTC
>TRBV9|NA|TRBJ2-3|TRBD2
CASSYSGRAAADTQYF
TGTGCCAGCAGCTACAGCGGGAGGGCCGCCGCAGATACGCAGTATTTT
>TRBV6-1|NA|TRBJ1-2|NA
CASSEQDNYGYTF
TGTGCCAGCAGTGAACAGGACAACTATGGCTACACCTTC
>TRBV30|NA|TRBJ1-2|TRBD1
CAWSVGRGRVGGYTF
TGTGCCTGGAGTGTGGGCAGGGGGAGGGTTGGTGGCTACACCTTC
>TRBV28|NA|TRBJ2-5|TRBD2
CASSFAGGGTFQETQYF
TGTGCCAGCAGTTTTGCGGGAGGGGGGACTTTCCAAGAGACCCAGTACTTC
>TRBV7-2|NA|TRBJ1-4|NA
CASSLAGPNEKLFF
TGTGCCAGCAGCTTAGCAGGGCCTAATGAAAAACTGTTTTTT
>TRBV6-5|NA|TRBJ2-7|NA
CASSYSKGGRQYF
TGTGCCAGCAGTTACTCGAAAGGGGGGAGGCAGTACTTC
>TRBV6-1|NA|TRBJ1-1|NA
CASSEAPGLNTEAFF
TGTGCCAGCAGTGAAGCGCCGGGTTTGAACACTGAAGCTTTCTTT
>TRBV4-3|NA|TRBJ1-6|NA
CASSQSQNSPLHF
TGCGCCAGCAGCCAAAGCCAAAATTCACCCCTCCACTTT
>TRBV28|NA|TRBJ2-1|NA
CASSLPHSNEQFF
TGTGCCAGCAGTTTACCCCACTCCAATGAGCAGTTCTTC
>TRBV12-5|NA|TRBJ2-1|NA
CASGRMTGDEQFF
TGTGCTAGTGGTCGTATGACAGGCGATGAGCAGTTCTTC
>TRBV10-3|NA|TRBJ1-5|NA
CAISESSGVGQPQHF
TGTGCCATCAGTGAGTCATCGGGAGTAGGTCAGCCCCAGCATTTT
>TRBV6-1|NA|TRBJ1-1|NA
CASSETPLRTGAFF
TGTGCCAGCAGTGAAACCCCGCTGAGGACGGGAGCTTTCTTT
>TRBV7-2|NA|TRBJ1-1|NA
CASSLFNLNTEAFF
TGTGCCAGCAGCTTATTTAATCTGAACACTGAAGCTTTCTTT
>TRBV9|NA|TRBJ2-1|NA
CASSPRLVRSNEQFF
TGTGCCAGCAGCCCGCGACTAGTGAGAAGCAATGAGCAGTTCTTC
>TRBV18|NA|TRBJ1-3|NA
CASSPGQLISGNTIYF
TGTGCCAGCTCACCAGGCCAGCTGATCTCTGGAAACACCATATATTTT
>TRBV5-4|NA|TRBJ2-6|TRBD2
CASSPGSGRGSGANVLTF
TGTGCCAGCAGCCCCGGTAGCGGGAGGGGCTCTGGGGCCAACGTCCTGACTTTC